The source of this T cell receptor (beta chain) is a study of blood T cell repertoires in COVID-19. Across the study: Whether acute or convalescent, the COVID-19 samples came from the United States, Italy and Spain.

Methods used by the authors: Amplification of reference gene primers provided the estimated nucleated cell counts. Measured with immunoSEQ multiplex PCR; TCRdb has only the in-frame clones, and not every one. V and J calls plus clone size are reproduced from that table; the DNA served to infer D and trimming. Here the sample spans under 150,000 clones, 90% being singletons. CDR3 size: 13 residues. Trimming took 7 bases from V and 6 from J; bases not matched to a gene: 7. CDR1 and CDR2 (germline): MNHEY, SVGAGI. Sequencing was carried out using peripheral blood. The V call is TRBV6-5, the J call TRBJ2-3, with 7 bases that match TRBD2. The origin of this receptor is a man between 45 and 60 years old with active COVID-19. CDR3 coding DNA: TGTGCCAGCACCTCCCGACTAGCTGATACGCAGTATTTT. Translating it yields CASTSRLADTQYF.